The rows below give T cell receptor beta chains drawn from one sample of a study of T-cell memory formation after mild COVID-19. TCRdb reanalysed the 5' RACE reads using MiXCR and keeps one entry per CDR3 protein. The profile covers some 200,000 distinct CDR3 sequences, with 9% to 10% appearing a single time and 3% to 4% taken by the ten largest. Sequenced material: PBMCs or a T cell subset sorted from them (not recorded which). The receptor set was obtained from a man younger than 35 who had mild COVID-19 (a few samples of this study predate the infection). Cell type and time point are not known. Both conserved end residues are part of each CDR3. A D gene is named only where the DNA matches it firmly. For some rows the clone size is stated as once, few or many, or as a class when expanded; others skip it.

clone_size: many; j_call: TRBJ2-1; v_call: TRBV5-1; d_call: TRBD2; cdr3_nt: TGCGCCAGCAGCCGGGACGCTAGCGGGGACAATGAGCAGTTCTTC; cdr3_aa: CASSRDASGDNEQFF
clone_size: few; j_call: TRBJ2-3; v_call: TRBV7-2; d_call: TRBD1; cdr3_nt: TGTGCCAGCAGCTCACAGGGGACGCAGTATTTT; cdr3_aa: CASSSQGTQYF
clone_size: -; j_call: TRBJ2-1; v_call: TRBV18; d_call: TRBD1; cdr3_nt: TGTGCCAGCTCAAACAGGGGCGGGCACTACAATGAGCAGTTCTTC; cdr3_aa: CASSNRGGHYNEQFF
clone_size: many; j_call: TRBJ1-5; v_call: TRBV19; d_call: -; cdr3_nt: TGTGCCACCCAGGGGACACCCTACAATCAGCCCCAGCATTTT; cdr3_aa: CATQGTPYNQPQHF
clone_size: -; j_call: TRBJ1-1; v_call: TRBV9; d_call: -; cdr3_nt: TGTGCCAGCAGCGTAGACCCTGGCACTGAAGCTTTCTTT; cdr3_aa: CASSVDPGTEAFF
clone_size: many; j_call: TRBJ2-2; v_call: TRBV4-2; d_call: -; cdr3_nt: TGTGCCAGCAGCCCTCAAGGGGGACCCGGGGAGCTGTTTTTT; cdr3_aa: CASSPQGGPGELFF
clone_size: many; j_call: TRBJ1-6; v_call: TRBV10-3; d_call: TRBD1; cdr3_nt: TGTGCCATCAGGACGGGACAGGGCGATAATTCACCCCTCCACTTT; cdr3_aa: CAIRTGQGDNSPLHF
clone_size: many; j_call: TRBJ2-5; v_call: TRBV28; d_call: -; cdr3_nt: TGTGCCAGCAGTTCCCGGACTATTCAGGAGACCCAGTACTTC; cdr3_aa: CASSSRTIQETQYF
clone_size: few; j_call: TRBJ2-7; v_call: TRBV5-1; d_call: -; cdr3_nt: TGCGCCAGCAGCCCCCAGCCCCAGGGGATGGGAGGCGAGCAGTACTTC; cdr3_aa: CASSPQPQGMGGEQYF
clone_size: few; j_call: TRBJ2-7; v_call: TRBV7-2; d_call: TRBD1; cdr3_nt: TGTGCCAGCAGTTCGGGACAGCGAAGGTTCGAGCAGTACTTC; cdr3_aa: CASSSGQRRFEQYF
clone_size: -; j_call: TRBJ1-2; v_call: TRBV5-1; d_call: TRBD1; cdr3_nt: TGCGCCAGCAGCCTTTTGGGACAGGGGAACTATGGCTACACCTTC; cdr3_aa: CASSLLGQGNYGYTF
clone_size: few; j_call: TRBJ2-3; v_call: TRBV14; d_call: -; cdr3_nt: TGTGCCAGCAGCCAAGGGGTCCAGGCCTCAGATACGCAGTATTTT; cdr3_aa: CASSQGVQASDTQYF
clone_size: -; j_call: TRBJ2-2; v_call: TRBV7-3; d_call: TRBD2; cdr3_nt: TGTGCCAGCAGCCCACCAAGACTAGCGGGGGCTGACACCGGGGAGCTGTTTTTT; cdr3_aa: CASSPPRLAGADTGELFF
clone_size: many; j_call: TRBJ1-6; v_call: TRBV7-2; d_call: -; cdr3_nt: TGTGCCAGCAGCTTCAGGGATGGTTCACCCCTCCACTTT; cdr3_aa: CASSFRDGSPLHF
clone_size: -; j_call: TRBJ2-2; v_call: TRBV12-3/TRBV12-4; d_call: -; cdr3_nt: TGTGCCAGCAGTCCGGCCCCGGGGCCGACCGGGGAGCTGTTTTTT; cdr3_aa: CASSPAPGPTGELFF
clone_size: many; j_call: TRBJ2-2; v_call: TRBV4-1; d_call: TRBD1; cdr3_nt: TGCGCCAGCAGCCAATTCCTGACAGGGACCGGGGAGCTGTTTTTT; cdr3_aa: CASSQFLTGTGELFF
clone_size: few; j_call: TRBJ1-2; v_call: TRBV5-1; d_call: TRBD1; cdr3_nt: TGCGCCAGCAGCCCTCAGACAGGGTCTTCTTCGGATGGCTACACCTTC; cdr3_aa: CASSPQTGSSSDGYTF
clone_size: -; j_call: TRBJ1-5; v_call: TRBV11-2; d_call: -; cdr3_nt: TGTGCCAGCAGCTCCCACGGGGTCGGGGAACCCCAGCATTTT; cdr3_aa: CASSSHGVGEPQHF
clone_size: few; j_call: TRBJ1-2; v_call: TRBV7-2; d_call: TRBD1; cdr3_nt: TGTGCCAGCAGCCTTGGACAGGGGGTCTATGGCTACACCTTC; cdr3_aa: CASSLGQGVYGYTF
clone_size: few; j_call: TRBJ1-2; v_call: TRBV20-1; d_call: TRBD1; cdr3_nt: TGCAGTGCTACTACCGGGACAGACTATGGCTACACCTTC; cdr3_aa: CSATTGTDYGYTF
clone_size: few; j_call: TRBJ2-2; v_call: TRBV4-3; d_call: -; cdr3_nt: TGCGCCAGCAGCCAAGCTGGATTAGGAAACACCGGGGAGCTGTTTTTT; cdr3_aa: CASSQAGLGNTGELFF
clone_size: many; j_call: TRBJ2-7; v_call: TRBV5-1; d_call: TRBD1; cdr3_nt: TGCGCCAGCAGCCCGACAGGGCTTGAGCAGTACTTC; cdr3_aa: CASSPTGLEQYF
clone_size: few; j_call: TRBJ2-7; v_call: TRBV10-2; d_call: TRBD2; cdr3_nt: TGCGCCAGCAGGGCCGGGCTAGCGGGGGCCGGGGGCCACGAGCAGTACTTC; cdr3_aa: CASRAGLAGAGGHEQYF
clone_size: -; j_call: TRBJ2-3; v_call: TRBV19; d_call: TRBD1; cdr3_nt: TGTGCCAGTGGGACAGAGAGCACAGATACGCAGTATTTT; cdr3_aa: CASGTESTDTQYF
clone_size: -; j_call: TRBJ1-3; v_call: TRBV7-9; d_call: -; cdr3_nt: TGTGCCAGCAGCTCACAGGGCCCCTCTGGAAACACCATATATTTT; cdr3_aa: CASSSQGPSGNTIYF
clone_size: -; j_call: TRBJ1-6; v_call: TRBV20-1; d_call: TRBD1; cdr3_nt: TGCAGTGCTGGACAGGGGGGATTCTTACCCCTCCACTTT; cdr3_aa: CSAGQGGFLPLHF
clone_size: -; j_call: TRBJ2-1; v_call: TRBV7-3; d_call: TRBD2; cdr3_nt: TGTGCCAGCAGCTTAAGCCCCATAGCGGGGGGCTACAATGAGCAGTTCTTC; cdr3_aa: CASSLSPIAGGYNEQFF
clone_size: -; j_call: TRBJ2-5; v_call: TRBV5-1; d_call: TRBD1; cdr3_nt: TGCGCCAGCAGACAAGCAGGGGGCGCGGAGACCCAGTACTTC; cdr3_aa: CASRQAGGAETQYF
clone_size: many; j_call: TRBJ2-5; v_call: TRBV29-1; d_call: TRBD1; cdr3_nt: TGCAGCGTCTGGACAGGGGCTGAGACCCAGTACTTC; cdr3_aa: CSVWTGAETQYF
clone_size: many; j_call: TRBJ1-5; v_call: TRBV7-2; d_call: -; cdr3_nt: TGTGCCAGCAGCTTAGTGGCAAATCAGCCCCAGCATTTT; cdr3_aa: CASSLVANQPQHF
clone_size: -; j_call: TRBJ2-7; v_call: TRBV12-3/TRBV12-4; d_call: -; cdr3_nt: TGTGCCAGCAGTGCTGGGGCGGTGCTCTCCTACGAGCAGTACTTC; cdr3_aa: CASSAGAVLSYEQYF
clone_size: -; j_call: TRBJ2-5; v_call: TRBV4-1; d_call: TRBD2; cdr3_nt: TGCGCCAGCAGCCTAGCGCTAGCGGGGACACCTAACCAAGAGACCCAGTACTTC; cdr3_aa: CASSLALAGTPNQETQYF
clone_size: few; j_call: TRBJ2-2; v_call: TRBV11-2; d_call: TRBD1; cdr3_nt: TGTGCCAGCAGCTTGGCCGGGACAGGGGGCCGGAACACCGGGGAGCTGTTTTTT; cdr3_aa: CASSLAGTGGRNTGELFF
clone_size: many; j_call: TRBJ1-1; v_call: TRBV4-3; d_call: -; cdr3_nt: TGCGCCAGCAGCCTCGGACAGTACACTGAAGCTTTCTTT; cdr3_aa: CASSLGQYTEAFF
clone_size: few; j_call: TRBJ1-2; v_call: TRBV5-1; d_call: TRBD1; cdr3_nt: TGCGCCAGCAGTGTCCAGGGGGACTATGGCTACACCTTC; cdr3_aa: CASSVQGDYGYTF
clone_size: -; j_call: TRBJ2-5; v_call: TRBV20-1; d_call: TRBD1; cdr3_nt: TGCAGTGCTAGATTCCGACAGGGCCAAGAGACCCAGTACTTC; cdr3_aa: CSARFRQGQETQYF
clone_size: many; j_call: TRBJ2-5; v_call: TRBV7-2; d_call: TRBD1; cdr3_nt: TGTGCCAGCAGCCCACGGGACAGGTCCCAAGAGACCCAGTACTTC; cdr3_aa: CASSPRDRSQETQYF
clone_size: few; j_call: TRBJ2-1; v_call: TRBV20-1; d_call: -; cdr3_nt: TGCAGTGCTAGGAATTACAATGAGCAGTTCTTC; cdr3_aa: CSARNYNEQFF
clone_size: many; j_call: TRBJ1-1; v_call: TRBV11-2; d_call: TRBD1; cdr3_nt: TGTGCCAGCAGAACAGGGGACCAGAACACTGAAGCTTTCTTT; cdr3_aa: CASRTGDQNTEAFF
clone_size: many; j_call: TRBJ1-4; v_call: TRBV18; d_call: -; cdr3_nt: TGTGCCAGCTCACCACCGCGTCAGACGAAACTGTTTTTT; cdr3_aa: CASSPPRQTKLFF
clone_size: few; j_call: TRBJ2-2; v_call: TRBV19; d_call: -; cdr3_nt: TGTGCCAGTAGTCCCCCTCTGGGCCTAGGCCTAAGGGGTAACACCGGGGAGCTGTTTTTT; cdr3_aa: CASSPPLGLGLRGNTGELFF
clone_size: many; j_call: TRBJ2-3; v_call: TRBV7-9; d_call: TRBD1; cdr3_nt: TGTGCCAGCAGCTTTCGACAGGGGGGTCCAGATACGCAGTATTTT; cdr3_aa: CASSFRQGGPDTQYF
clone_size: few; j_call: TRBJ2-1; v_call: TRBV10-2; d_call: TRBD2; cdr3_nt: TGCGCCAGCAGTCGGACTAGCGAGCAGTTCTTC; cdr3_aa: CASSRTSEQFF
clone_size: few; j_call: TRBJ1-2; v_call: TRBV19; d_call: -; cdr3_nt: TGTGCCAGTAGTATACTCCGGGACGGTGTGGGGTATGGCTACACCTTC; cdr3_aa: CASSILRDGVGYGYTF
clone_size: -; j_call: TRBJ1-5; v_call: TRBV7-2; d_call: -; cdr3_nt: TGTGCCAGCAGCTTAGCACCAGGAGTCGAGCCCCAGCATTTT; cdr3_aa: CASSLAPGVEPQHF
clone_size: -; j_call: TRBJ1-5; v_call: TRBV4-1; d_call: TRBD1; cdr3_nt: TGCGCCAGCAGCCAAGAGACCGGGACAGGGGACGCTCTGGATCAGCCCCAGCATTTT; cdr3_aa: CASSQETGTGDALDQPQHF
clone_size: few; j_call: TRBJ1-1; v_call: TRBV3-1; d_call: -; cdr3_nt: TGTGCCAGCAGCCAATCGGTTGGGAAAGCTTTCTTT; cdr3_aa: CASSQSVGKAFF